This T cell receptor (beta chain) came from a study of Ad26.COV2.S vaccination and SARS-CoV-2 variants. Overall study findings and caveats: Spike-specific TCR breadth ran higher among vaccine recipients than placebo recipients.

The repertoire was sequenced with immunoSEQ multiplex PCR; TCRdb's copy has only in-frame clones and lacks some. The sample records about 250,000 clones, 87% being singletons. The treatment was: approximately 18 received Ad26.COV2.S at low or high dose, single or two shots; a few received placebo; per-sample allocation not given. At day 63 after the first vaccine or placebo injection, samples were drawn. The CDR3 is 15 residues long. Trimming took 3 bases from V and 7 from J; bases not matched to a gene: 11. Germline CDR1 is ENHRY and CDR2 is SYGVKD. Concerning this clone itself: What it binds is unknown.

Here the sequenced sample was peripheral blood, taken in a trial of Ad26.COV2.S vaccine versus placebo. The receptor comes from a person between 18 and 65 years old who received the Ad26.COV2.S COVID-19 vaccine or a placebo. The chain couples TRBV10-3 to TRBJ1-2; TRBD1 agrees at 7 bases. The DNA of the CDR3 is TGTGCCATCAGTGAAGGGGTAGGGGGCGCGTTTGGCTACACCTTC. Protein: CAISEGVGGAFGYTF.